This T cell receptor (beta chain) was captured by sequencing in a study of blood T cell repertoires in COVID-19. At the level of the study: Samples taken during acute and convalescent COVID-19 were collected in the United States, Italy and Spain. T cells, B-cell-depleted T cells, or PBMCs provided the cDNA or gDNA that served as material.

Original handling: Amplification of reference gene primers provided the estimated nucleated cell counts. Generated by immunoSEQ multiplex PCR, the TCRdb table keeps only in-frame clones and is missing some. That table furnishes V, J and clone size, whereas the DNA furnished D and trimming. The profile shows around 99,000 clones, roughly 78% of them singletons. The CDR3 length is 15 residues. V was pared by 5 bases and J by 5 bases, with 7 bases of the junction left unmatched. The germline CDR1 and CDR2 sequences are MNHEY and SVGEGT. Sequencing input: peripheral blood. The chain has TRBV6-2 or TRBV6-3 and TRBJ2-1; TRBD2 aligns across 9 bases. This clonotype originated in a woman at least 80 years old with active or convalescent COVID-19. CDR3 sequence reads: CASSNRLAANNEQFF. The CDR3 DNA reads TGTGCCAGCAGTAACCGACTAGCGGCCAACAATGAGCAGTTCTTC.